A single sample is the source of the 29 T cell receptor beta chains below, sequenced in a study of shared clonotypes between healthy human individuals. Repertoires were generated with immunoSEQ multiplex PCR, while TCRdb's copy carries only in-frame clones and drops some. This table holds some 2,400,000 clones, roughly 95% found once. The specimen sequenced was naive CD4+ T cells sorted from blood. The subset denotes: CD45RA+ positively selected. These TCRs come from a man aged 18 to 29 in good health.

The gene calls are TRBV4-1 and TRBJ2-7; TRBD1 matches at 9 bases. Germline lookup yields CDR1 MGHRA and CDR2 YSYEKL. Trimming cost V 4 bases and J 0 bases; bases outside gene matches: 10. The CDR3 length is 17 residues. This CDR3 reads CASSRLGQGLLSYEQYF. The CDR3 nucleotides read TGCGCCAGCAGCCGCTTGGGACAGGGCCTCCTCTCCTACGAGCAGTACTTC.

Here the CDR3 DNA reads TGCGCCAGCAGAGCGGGACCACAAGAGACCCAGTACTTC. Protein sequence: CASRAGPQETQYF. This chain links TRBV4-1 with TRBJ2-5; the match to TRBD2 covers 7 bases. Losses at the gene ends were 6 bases for V and 2 bases for J; bases not matched to a gene: 3. Per germline, CDR1 MGHRA and CDR2 YSYEKL. The CDR3 covers 13 residues.

V usage is TRBV28 and J usage is TRBJ2-7; D is perhaps TRBD1 or TRBD2 (5 bases each). This CDR3 has 14 amino acids. V lost 3 bases to trimming and J lost 5 bases, with 14 bases between them. Germline lookup yields CDR1 MDHEN and CDR2 SYDVKM. CDR3 coding DNA: TGTGCCAGCAGTTTTTCGGGGCAGGTGAACGAGCAGTACTTC. This codes for CASSFSGQVNEQYF.

The V gene is TRBV5-1, the J gene TRBJ2-3; 8 bases line up with TRBD1. This CDR3 is 15 amino acids long. V gave up 0 bases and J gave up 4 bases; unmatched junction bases: 4. Per germline, CDR1 SGHRS and CDR2 YFSETQ. CDR3: CASSLGDRYADTQYF. The CDR3 DNA reads as TGCGCCAGCAGCTTGGGGGACAGGTATGCAGATACGCAGTATTTT.

This chain uses TRBV25-1 with TRBJ2-5, with a possible D match to TRBD2 (6 bases). The DNA end favors TRBJ2-7, so the J call may be wrong. Germline lookup yields CDR1 MGHDK and CDR2 SYGVNS. The CDR3 sequence is 15 residues long. Written as DNA, the CDR3 is TGTGCCAGCAGTGGGTCCGGGACTGCAAGCTACGAGCAGTACTTC. As protein: CASSGSGTASYEQYF.

V gene TRBV2 combines with J gene TRBJ1-2; D is perhaps TRBD1 (5 bases). The length of the CDR3 is 15 residues. V was shortened by 5 bases and J by 4 bases, with 17 bases between the two germline ends. Germline V gene lookup returns CDR1 SNHLY and CDR2 FYNNEI. Written as DNA, the CDR3 is TGTGCCAGCAGTCTACAGGTTCCGTCTAGCTATGGCTACACCTTC. Translating gives CASSLQVPSSYGYTF.

In DNA, the CDR3 is TGTGCCAGCAAATCCAGCTCTGGGGCCAACGTCCTGACTTTC. Translation gives CASKSSSGANVLTF. The chain has TRBV6-5 and TRBJ2-6; D remains ambiguous. Trimming left V 7 bases short and J 0 bases short, with 7 bases between. CDR3 size: 14 residues. CDR1 and CDR2 (germline): MNHEY, SVGAGI.

This sequence joins TRBV6-1 and TRBJ1-5; D remains unclear. CDR1 MNHNS and CDR2 SASEGT come from the germline V gene. Trimming stripped 4 bases from V and 2 bases from J, with 9 bases between. CDR3 length: 14 amino acids. The CDR3 region is CASSANGGNQPQHF. DNA for the CDR3: TGTGCCAGCAGTGCTAACGGGGGCAATCAGCCCCAGCATTTT.

V is TRBV11-2 and J is TRBJ2-2; possible D gene TRBD2, 5 bases. CDR1 is SGHAT and CDR2 is FQNNGV in the germline V gene. The V end was cut by 1 base, the J end by 7 bases, with 13 bases between. CDR3 length equals 15 residues. CDR3 sequence (DNA): TGTGCCAGCAGCTTAGTAGAGGGAGTAGGCGGGGAGCTGTTTTTT. This encodes CASSLVEGVGGELFF.

V usage is TRBV7-3 and J usage is TRBJ2-5; no reliable D call. V lost 5 bases and J 2 bases, leaving 9 bases between the germline ends. This CDR3 has 13 amino acids. CDR1 is SGHTA, CDR2 FQGTGA, per germline. The CDR3 DNA follows: TGTGCCAGCAGCAAGCGCCCACAAGAGACCCAGTACTTC. Its protein product is CASSKRPQETQYF.

The table lists this clone with a count of one. The genes are TRBV9 and TRBJ2-3, with TRBD2 matching over 9 bases. The CDR3 spans 16 residues. Trimming took 4 bases from V and 4 from J; bases not matched to a gene: 10. The V gene's germline CDR1 is SGDLS and CDR2 YYNGEE. The CDR3 region is CASSTSSGAVADTQYF. The CDR3 DNA reads TGTGCCAGCAGCACCTCTAGCGGGGCCGTAGCAGATACGCAGTATTTT.

This chain uses TRBV6-6 with TRBJ2-2; the D gene is possibly TRBD1 (5 bases). This CDR3 is 15 amino acids long. CDR1 is MNHNY and CDR2 is SVGAGI in the germline V gene (reference sequence). V shed 5 bases and J shed 7 bases, with 17 bases lying between them. The CDR3 coding sequence is TGTGCCAGCAGTCCTCAGGGTGGGTGGAGCGGGGAGCTGTTTTTT. Its translation: CASSPQGGWSGELFF.

This chain links TRBV11-2 with TRBJ2-7; perhaps D is TRBD1 or TRBD2 (5 bases each). In germline, CDR1 is SGHAT, CDR2 FQNNGV. Trimming left V 3 bases short and J 5 bases short, with 20 bases between. There are 16 residues in the CDR3. CDR3 sequence reads: CASSLSMGTSYHEQYF. In nucleotides, the CDR3 is TGTGCCAGCAGCTTGAGTATGGGGACCTCCTACCACGAGCAGTACTTC.

This chain uses TRBV10-3 with TRBJ2-5, with 10 bases that match TRBD2. CDR1 and CDR2 from the germline V gene are ENHRY and SYGVKD. V trimming: 3 bases; J trimming: 3 bases; junction bases outside the gene matches: 4. The CDR3 contains 15 residues. CDR3: CAISDLLAGKETQYF. The CDR3, as DNA: TGTGCCATCAGTGACTTACTAGCGGGAAAAGAGACCCAGTACTTC.

This chain uses TRBV7-2 with TRBJ1-2, with 8 bases fitting TRBD1. The CDR3 consists of 16 residues. With 6 bases clipped from V and 8 bases from J, the junction kept 17 bases outside the gene matches. From germline, CDR1 is SGHTA and CDR2 FQGNSA. DNA for the CDR3: TGTGCCAGCAGTTCAGGGGGCGCCGGGTCAGATGGGGGCTACACCTTC. It yields the protein CASSSGGAGSDGGYTF.

The rearrangement uses TRBV19 and TRBJ2-5, with TRBD2 as a possible D gene (6 bases). V dropped 4 bases and J dropped 2 bases, with 8 bases sitting between them. Germline CDR1 is LNHDA and CDR2 is SQIVND (reference sequence). This CDR3 is built from 13 residues. CDR3 in amino acids: CASSTGLQETQYF. CDR3 nucleotides: TGTGCCAGTAGTACCGGACTACAAGAGACCCAGTACTTC. Full variable domain (outside the CDR3, taken from reference TRBV19 and TRBJ2-5): DGGITQSPKYLFRKEGQNVTLSCEQNLNHDAMYWYRQDPGQGLRLIYYSQIVNDFQKGDIAEGYSVSREKKESFPLTVTSAQKNPTAFYLCASSTGLQETQYFGPGTRLLVL.

This rearrangement joins TRBV12-5 to TRBJ2-5, with a weak D call TRBD2 (5 bases). The CDR3 spans 14 residues. The V and J ends lost 1 base and 5 bases respectively, with 11 bases between them. Germline lookup yields CDR1 LGHNT and CDR2 FRNRAP. CDR3 sequence reads: CASGLDGSSETQYF. For the CDR3, the DNA is TGTGCTAGTGGTTTGGATGGGAGTAGCGAGACCCAGTACTTC.

This chain connects TRBV7-9 to TRBJ2-7; D uncertain. Trimming left V 1 base short and J 4 bases short, with 11 bases between. CDR3 length: 14 amino acids. Germline V gene sequence: CDR1 SEHNR, CDR2 FQNEAQ (reference sequence). The CDR3, as DNA: TGTGCCAGCAGCTTAGGACATATACCTTACGAGCAGTACTTC. Translation: CASSLGHIPYEQYF.

With regard to this clone: One end of the junction does not line up with germline, which may come from a read error. J is TRBJ2-1 and V is TRBV2; D is undetermined. Germline lookup yields CDR1 SNHLY and CDR2 FYNNEI. The CDR3 is 11 amino acids. The CDR3 DNA follows: TGTGCCAGCAAAGTTATTAGTGGGCTTCTCTTC. This translates into CASKVISGLLF.

This clone was seen a single time. The V gene is TRBV12-1, the J gene TRBJ2-7. TRBV12-1 is flagged as a pseudogene. The CDR3 runs 13 residues. CDR3 in DNA: TGTGCCAGCAGCCCCGGACCTTGCTACGAGCAGTACTTC. It yields the protein CASSPGPCYEQYF.

In this sample, this clone turned up once. The chain uses TRBV5-6 and TRBJ2-3; D not certain. V lost 3 bases and J 1 base, leaving 6 bases between the germline ends. CDR3 length: 13 amino acids. Germline lookup yields CDR1 SGHDT and CDR2 YYEEEE. CDR3 residues: CASSSQGTDTQYF. CDR3 sequence (DNA): TGTGCCAGCAGCTCGCAGGGCACAGATACGCAGTATTTT.

The chain carries TRBV4-1 and TRBJ2-1, with D unclear. CDR1 is MGHRA, CDR2 YSYEKL, per germline. The CDR3 is 16 amino acids. With 1 base removed from V and 4 bases from J, the gap between germline ends came to 14 bases. CDR3 loop: CASSQGDTEPYNEQFF. CDR3 coding DNA: TGCGCCAGCAGCCAAGGAGATACAGAACCTTACAATGAGCAGTTCTTC.

The genes are TRBV6-1 and TRBJ2-3, with D maybe TRBD1 (6 bases). V was clipped by 0 bases and J by 5 bases, with 9 bases between them. The CDR3 sequence is 14 residues long. Germline V lookup: CDR1 MNHNS, CDR2 SASEGT. CDR3 residues: CASSEAARGDTQYF. The CDR3 DNA follows: TGTGCCAGCAGTGAAGCGGCCAGGGGAGATACGCAGTATTTT.

CDR3 bases: TGTGCCAGTAAGATACAGGGTACAAACTCACCCCTCCACTTT. Translating gives CASKIQGTNSPLHF. The chain links TRBV19 to TRBJ1-6; D perhaps matches TRBD1 (6 bases). The germline V gene encodes CDR1 LNHDA and CDR2 SQIVND (reference sequence). The CDR3 has 14 residues. V lost 7 bases and J 10 bases, leaving 17 bases between the germline ends.

V and J are TRBV30 and TRBJ2-6, with D perhaps TRBD1 (5 bases). CDR1 GTSNPN and CDR2 SVGIG come from the germline V gene (reference sequence). The CDR3 extends over 13 amino acids. The CDR3 loop is CGAGRSGANVLTF. For the CDR3, the DNA is TGTGGTGCAGGGCGCTCTGGGGCCAACGTCCTGACTTTC.

The chain links TRBV7-4 to TRBJ2-5; D unresolved. Germline CDR1 and CDR2: SGHVT and SQSDAQ. The CDR3 sequence is 17 residues long. Trimming shortened V by 4 bases and J by 5 bases, and 23 bases separated the two germline ends. The DNA of the CDR3 is TGTGCCAGCAGCTGCCACAAACTGACTTTTCATTTCGAGACCCAGTACTTC. It encodes CASSCHKLTFHFETQYF.

This clone was picked up one time. The rearrangement links TRBV10-3 to TRBJ1-1, with D possibly TRBD1 on 5 matching bases. The V end was cut by 2 bases, the J end by 6 bases, with 10 bases between. The germline V gene encodes CDR1 ENHRY and CDR2 SYGVKD. The CDR3 extends over 13 amino acids. The CDR3 loop reads CAISEGAGPEAFF. CDR3 DNA sequence: TGTGCCATCAGTGAGGGGGCAGGCCCTGAAGCTTTCTTT.

This chain links TRBV7-2 with TRBJ2-7, with D perhaps assigned TRBD1 or TRBD2 (5 bases each). Trimming removed 2 bases from V and 0 bases from J, with 11 bases in between. The CDR3 runs to 15 residues. In germline, CDR1 is SGHTA, CDR2 FQGNSA. This chain's CDR3 is CASSLRGGYSYEQYF. Here the CDR3 DNA reads TGTGCCAGCAGCTTAAGGGGCGGGTACTCCTACGAGCAGTACTTC.

V usage is TRBV7-9 and J usage is TRBJ1-6; D remains unclear. The CDR3 totals 16 residues. The V gene's germline CDR1 is SEHNR and CDR2 FQNEAQ (reference sequence). Deletions cut 3 bases from V and 3 bases from J, with 12 bases between. Here the CDR3 reads CASSFVGRLYNSPLHF. CDR3 in DNA: TGTGCCAGCAGCTTTGTCGGCCGTCTCTATAATTCACCCCTCCACTTT.